The rows below give T cell receptor beta chains drawn from one sample of a study of blood T cell repertoires in COVID-19. This table comes from immunoSEQ multiplex PCR, and its TCRdb copy is limited to in-frame clones, with some not included. The table includes fewer than 200,000 clones, roughly nine tenths detected once. Sequenced sample: peripheral blood. The receptors were sampled from a young man who had recovered from COVID-19. The CDR3 runs from the conserved cysteine through the conserved F or W. The D gene is left open where the match is weak. Part of the rows lack a size; the others show once, few, many or a class for expanded clones.

V	J	D	size	DNA	CDR3
TRBV27	TRBJ1-5	.	.	TGTGCCAGCAGTTTAGGGCCCCATCGGCCCCAGCATTTT	CASSLGPHRPQHF
TRBV5-6	TRBJ2-7	.	.	TGTGCCAGCAGCTTGGCCTTATCTCGCAGGGTAAGGGACGAGCAGTACTTC	CASSLALSRRVRDEQYF
TRBV29-1	TRBJ2-2	TRBD2	.	TGCAGCGTTTGCGGGAGTAGCACCGGGGAGCTGTTTTTT	CSVCGSSTGELFF
TRBV6-5	TRBJ1-4	TRBD1	.	TGTGCCATCCAGGACAGGGCGAATGAAAAACTGTTTTTT	CAIQDRANEKLFF
TRBV5-1	TRBJ2-1	.	.	TGCGCCAGCAGCCCCCGGGGCGGGGATACCTACAATGAGCAGTTCTTC	CASSPRGGDTYNEQFF
TRBV18	TRBJ1-5	.	.	TGTGCCAGCTCACGAGGTGTGTCGAATCAGCCCCAGCATTTT	CASSRGVSNQPQHF
TRBV7-2	TRBJ2-4	.	.	TGTGCCAGCAGCCCACCGGCGGGGGCCAAAAACATTCAGTACTTC	CASSPPAGAKNIQYF
TRBV11-2	TRBJ2-2	.	.	TGTGCCAGCAGCTTTGAGGCGGGAAGAAGCTTTACCGGGGAGCTGTTTTTT	CASSFEAGRSFTGELFF
TRBV5-1	TRBJ2-3	TRBD2	.	TGCGCCAGCAGCTGGGGACTAGAGGCAGATACGCAGTATTTT	CASSWGLEADTQYF
TRBV7-8	TRBJ2-3	TRBD2	.	TGTGCCAGCAGCTCGTGGGGGGGACTCACAGATACGCAGTATTTT	CASSSWGGLTDTQYF
TRBV7-9	TRBJ2-2	.	.	TGTGCCAGCAGCTATAGCGCGCTGGCAGTGTTTTTT	CASSYSALAVFF
TRBV5-4	TRBJ1-2	TRBD1	once	TGTGCCAGCAGCCGAGATCCCGGGACAGTCTATGGCTACACCTTC	CASSRDPGTVYGYTF
TRBV19	TRBJ1-2	TRBD1	.	TGTGCCAGTACCCAGGACAGGGTCGGCTATGGCTACACCTTC	CASTQDRVGYGYTF
TRBV15	TRBJ2-5	.	.	TGTGCCACCAGCAGACCCCCGACGGGCCGAGGGGGAGAGACCCAGTACTTC	CATSRPPTGRGGETQYF
TRBV10-3	TRBJ1-1	TRBD1	.	TGTGCCATCAGTGGTAAGGGGGCGAACACTGAAGCTTTCTTT	CAISGKGANTEAFF